This passage covers 18 T cell receptor beta chains from one sample sequenced in a study of T-cell reconstitution after alpha-beta-depleted transplantation in children. Unique molecular identifiers were incorporated into the prepared TCRbeta library. TCRdb analysed the PCR reads with MiXCR anew, one entry per CDR3 protein. The sample gives approximately 210,000 distinct CDR3 sequences, roughly 14% of which show up once; about 13% is in the top ten. This sample comprised PBMCs from the stem cell graft donor, obtained from the stem cell graft. The receptors stem from a human donor who donated a stem cell graft to a child with acute lymphoblastic leukemia.

This clonotype was observed a few times. This chain links TRBV5-1 with TRBJ2-1; tentatively, D is TRBD1 (6 bases). The CDR3 loop spans 15 amino acids. The V end lost 4 bases, the J end lost 4 bases, and 15 bases lay between the germline ends. Germline values: CDR1 SGHRS, CDR2 YFSETQ. CDR3 protein: CASSPQTGFYNEQFF. CDR3 DNA sequence: TGCGCCAGCAGCCCACAGACAGGATTTTACAATGAGCAGTTCTTC.

CDR3 residues: CASSQRLWIRMNTEAFF. In DNA form, the CDR3 reads TGTGCCAGCAGCCAAAGATTGTGGATAAGAATGAACACTGAAGCTTTCTTT. V usage is TRBV4-2 and J usage is TRBJ1-1, with D hard to call. Germline loops: CDR1 LGHNA, CDR2 YNFKEQ. This CDR3 contains 17 residues. Between the trimmed V and J ends, which lost 2 bases and 0 bases, there was a span of 16 bases.

This clonotype was seen ten or more times. The rearrangement links TRBV20-1 to TRBJ2-7; a possible D gene is TRBD2 (6 bases). The CDR3 runs to 16 residues. With 3 bases removed from V and 0 bases from J, the gap between germline ends came to 18 bases. CDR1 is DFQATT, CDR2 SNEGSKA, per germline (reference sequence). The CDR3 DNA sequence: TGCAGTGCTAGCGGGAGCAGGGTATCCCGCTCCTACGAGCAGTACTTC. It specifies CSASGSRVSRSYEQYF.

This chain uses TRBV11-2 with TRBJ2-3; weak D call: TRBD1 (5 bases). Trimming stripped 5 bases from V and 4 bases from J, with 19 bases between. CDR1 SGHAT and CDR2 FQNNGV come from the germline V gene. CDR3 length: 16 residues. The CDR3 sequence is CASSRSGRDVPDTQYF. CDR3 DNA sequence: TGTGCCAGCAGCCGCTCGGGCAGGGATGTTCCAGATACGCAGTATTTT.

This clonotype was counted ten times or more. V gene TRBV12-3 or TRBV12-4 combines with J gene TRBJ2-5; D not resolved. The CDR3 covers 13 residues. V lost 3 bases and J lost 5, with 10 bases in between. The CDR3 DNA reads as TGTGCCAGCAGTTTGGACCCCGCGGAGACCCAGTACTTC. Residues: CASSLDPAETQYF.

This clonotype has a handful of counts. The chain is built from TRBV12-3 or TRBV12-4 and TRBJ1-1; D perhaps matches TRBD1 (6 bases). The CDR3 sequence is 16 residues long. Trimming shortened V by 7 bases and J by 0 bases, and 18 bases separated the two germline ends. The CDR3 protein is CASNPGGGRMNTEAFF. The CDR3 DNA is TGTGCCAGCAACCCTGGGGGGGGGCGGATGAACACTGAAGCTTTCTTT.

This clonotype occurred many times. V is TRBV5-1 and J is TRBJ2-7, with 9 bases matching TRBD2. Germline CDR1 SGHRS, CDR2 YFSETQ. Losses at the gene ends were 4 bases for V and 2 bases for J; bases not matched to a gene: 4. CDR3 length: 14 residues. The CDR3 DNA reads TGCGCCAGCAGCACGACTAGCGGAGCCTACGAGCAGTACTTC. Translating it yields CASSTTSGAYEQYF.

The chain couples TRBV20-1 to TRBJ2-7; D ambiguous. The CDR3 length is 12 residues. V dropped 6 bases and J dropped 6 bases, with 15 bases sitting between them. Germline V gene lookup returns CDR1 DFQATT and CDR2 SNEGSKA (reference sequence). CDR3 nucleotide sequence: TGCAGTGCAATGCGACGGACGGGCGAGCAGTACTTC. It yields the protein CSAMRRTGEQYF.

J is TRBJ1-2 and V is TRBV20-1; 8 bases fit TRBD1. Germline V gives CDR1 DFQATT, CDR2 SNEGSKA (reference sequence). The CDR3 totals 12 residues. V lost 5 bases to trimming and J lost 4 bases; unmatched junction nucleotides: 3. The CDR3: CSAGDRSYGYTF. CDR3 coding DNA: TGCAGTGCTGGGGACAGGAGCTATGGCTACACCTTC.

The chain has TRBV6-1 and TRBJ2-1; D is possibly TRBD1 or TRBD2 (5 bases each). Germline loops: CDR1 MNHNS, CDR2 SASEGT. The CDR3 has 14 residues. Between the trimmed V and J ends, which lost 7 bases and 0 bases, there was a span of 10 bases. CDR3 protein: CASKPGGSYNEQFF. CDR3 nucleotides: TGTGCCAGCAAGCCTGGGGGCTCCTACAATGAGCAGTTCTTC.

Many counts were recorded for this clonotype. The chain couples TRBV5-1 to TRBJ1-2; TRBD1 is a possible D gene (6 bases). Germline CDR1 SGHRS, CDR2 YFSETQ. With 1 base removed from V and 4 bases from J, the gap between germline ends came to 8 bases. This CDR3 has 13 residues. The CDR3 here is CASSLPTGYGYTF. DNA for the CDR3: TGCGCCAGCAGCTTGCCGACAGGCTATGGCTACACCTTC.

Ten or more counts support this clonotype. The chain couples TRBV5-1 to TRBJ2-7; D perhaps matches TRBD2 (5 bases). V was pared by 2 bases and J by 1 base, with 10 bases between. The CDR3 is 14 amino acids. CDR1 and CDR2 (germline): SGHRS, YFSETQ. The CDR3 reads CASSLRGESYEQYF. The CDR3 nucleotides read TGCGCCAGCAGCTTACGGGGAGAATCCTACGAGCAGTACTTC.

This clonotype was seen at least ten times. CDR3 sequence: CASSGTGSLINTIYF. The CDR3 DNA is TGTGCCAGCAGCGGAACGGGAAGTCTAATAAACACCATATATTTT. This sequence joins TRBV5-6 and TRBJ1-3; D is unresolved. The V gene lost 4 bases and the J gene lost 6 bases, with 17 bases spanning the gap. CDR1 is SGHDT, CDR2 YYEEEE, per germline. The CDR3 is 15 residues long. Filled out from reference TRBV5-6 and TRBJ1-3, the complete variable domain reads DAGVTQSPTHLIKTRGQQVTLRCSPKSGHDTVSWYQQALGQGPQFIFQYYEEEERQRGNFPDRFSGHQFPNYSSELNVNALLLGDSALYLCASSGTGSLINTIYFGEGSWLTVV.

The chain combines TRBV20-1 with TRBJ2-2; maybe TRBD2 (7 bases). The V end lost 3 bases, the J end lost 1 base, and 12 bases lay between the germline ends. This CDR3 comprises 15 residues. Germline-derived CDR1 and CDR2 are DFQATT and SNEGSKA (reference sequence). As DNA, the CDR3 is TGCAGTGCTAGCGAAAGGGGGGGGAACACCGGGGAGCTGTTTTTT. This translates into CSASERGGNTGELFF.

The chain has TRBV10-3 and TRBJ2-7; 10 bases agree with TRBD2. Germline V lookup: CDR1 ENHRY, CDR2 SYGVKD. This CDR3 contains 16 residues. J was trimmed by 4 bases and V by 3 bases; bases with no gene match: 9. The DNA for the CDR3 is TGTGCCATCAGTGATGAACAGGGACTAGCGCCTTACGAGCAGTACTTC. Its protein product is CAISDEQGLAPYEQYF.

J is TRBJ2-1 and V is TRBV4-2, with 7 nucleotides matching TRBD1. The CDR3 length is 17 residues. Germline CDR1 and CDR2: LGHNA and YNFKEQ. V dropped 8 bases and J dropped 2; count of bases not matched to a gene: 15. The CDR3 loop reads CASGRGAPGQTYNEQFF. The CDR3 region has the DNA TGTGCCAGCGGCCGAGGGGCCCCGGGACAGACCTACAATGAGCAGTTCTTC.

There are many counts of this clonotype. The CDR3 DNA follows: TGTGCCATAAAAACAAGCTCCTATAATTCACCCCTCCACTTT. Its translation is CAIKTSSYNSPLHF. The rearrangement uses TRBV10-3 and TRBJ1-6; the D is unclear. Germline CDR1 ENHRY, CDR2 SYGVKD. Trimming cost V 9 bases and J 0 bases, with 9 bases left between them. The CDR3 is made up of 14 amino acids.

This clonotype was observed at least ten times. The rearrangement links TRBV29-1 to TRBJ2-3; no clear D. Trimming took 7 bases from V and 2 from J, leaving 13 bases between them. This CDR3 has 13 amino acids. The germline V gene encodes CDR1 SQVTM and CDR2 ANQGSEA. CDR3 nucleotide sequence: TGCAGCGGGACCCAATTTTCCACAGATACGCAGTATTTT. It codes for CSGTQFSTDTQYF.